A single sample is the source of the 18 T cell receptor beta chains below, sequenced in a study of shared clonotypes between healthy human individuals. Libraries were prepared by immunoSEQ multiplex PCR; TCRdb keeps only in-frame clonotypes and omits some of them. The sample yields 150,000 to 200,000 clones, about 93% seen once. The sample consisted of naive CD4+ T cells sorted from blood. As to subset: CD45RA+ positively selected. These TCRs come from a woman aged 25 to 39 in good health.

The chain links TRBV6-5 to TRBJ2-7; perhaps TRBD2 as D (7 bases). Trimming took 2 bases from V and 3 from J, leaving 11 bases between them. This CDR3 has 14 residues. Germline V gene data show CDR1 as MNHEY and CDR2 as SVGAGI. For the CDR3, the DNA is TGTGCCAGCAGTTACAGGGGGGGCCTCTACGAGCAGTACTTC. Translating it yields CASSYRGGLYEQYF.

The J gene is TRBJ1-1, the V gene TRBV6-5, with D hard to call. V lost 5 bases to trimming and J lost 0 bases, with 1 base between them. CDR3 length equals 11 residues. Germline V gene sequence: CDR1 MNHEY, CDR2 SVGAGI. The CDR3 loop is CASSMNTEAFF. CDR3 in DNA: TGTGCCAGCAGTATGAACACTGAAGCTTTCTTT.

As DNA, the CDR3 is TGCGGACCCTACAGGGGCACTGAAGCTTTCTTT. It encodes CGPYRGTEAFF. This chain joins TRBV20-1 and TRBJ1-1; 7 bases line up with TRBD1. Germline CDR1 and CDR2: DFQATT and SNEGSKA (reference sequence). The CDR3 totals 11 residues.

The chain couples TRBV4-1 to TRBJ2-2, with D tentatively TRBD1 or TRBD2 (6 bases each). The CDR3 totals 17 residues. The V end was cut by 1 base, the J end by 3 bases, with 15 bases between. CDR1 is MGHRA, CDR2 YSYEKL, per germline. CDR3 coding DNA: TGCGCCAGCAGCCAAGTTTCCGGAGGGGGAGACACCGGGGAGCTGTTTTTT. This gives the protein CASSQVSGGGDTGELFF.

The gene calls are TRBV11-2 and TRBJ1-2, with a weak D call TRBD1 (5 bases). The CDR3 has 13 amino acids. V lost 3 bases to trimming and J lost 6 bases, with 11 bases between them. Germline values: CDR1 SGHAT, CDR2 FQNNGV. DNA for the CDR3: TGTGCCAGCAGCTTGGAGGGGTTCCATGGCTACACCTTC. It encodes CASSLEGFHGYTF.

This sequence joins TRBV5-6 and TRBJ2-7; possibly TRBD1 or TRBD2 for D (5 bases each). CDR1 is SGHDT, CDR2 YYEEEE, per germline. This CDR3 has 12 amino acids. The V end lost 1 base, the J end lost 4 bases, and 6 bases lay between the germline ends. CDR3 region: CASSLWGYEQYF. CDR3 DNA: TGTGCCAGCAGCTTGTGGGGGTACGAGCAGTACTTC.

CDR3 sequence (DNA): TGCAGCGCTTCCGGGACAGCAAAATATGGCTACACCTTC. The encoded protein is CSASGTAKYGYTF. J is TRBJ1-2 and V is TRBV29-1, with 7 bases aligning to TRBD1. This CDR3 has 13 amino acids. Germline V gene lookup returns CDR1 SQVTM and CDR2 ANQGSEA. V trimming: 7 bases; J trimming: 5 bases; junction bases outside the gene matches: 10.

The chain has TRBV2 and TRBJ2-1; D not certain. The germline gives CDR1 SNHLY, CDR2 FYNNEI. The CDR3 is 15 residues long. Trimming removed 5 bases at V and 5 bases at J, with 16 bases between. The CDR3 nucleotides read TGTGCCAGCAGTCTTCAATCATTGGAGCACAATGAGCAGTTCTTC. It codes for CASSLQSLEHNEQFF.

This clone was seen only a few times. The chain has TRBV10-1 and TRBJ2-7; 8 bases line up with TRBD1. CDR3 size: 15 residues. V was clipped by 2 bases and J by 6 bases; unmatched bases: 9. The germline gives CDR1 WNHNN, CDR2 SYGVQD (reference sequence). The CDR3 loop reads CASSENDRGLIEQYF. CDR3 in DNA: TGCGCCAGCAGTGAGAACGACAGGGGCCTCATCGAGCAGTACTTC.

CDR3 in amino acids: CASSPGADIQYF. The CDR3 nucleotides read TGTGCCAGCTCACCAGGGGCTGACATTCAGTACTTC. This chain connects TRBV18 to TRBJ2-4; D might be TRBD1 (5 bases). The V and J ends lost 2 bases and 8 bases respectively, with 7 bases between them. Germline V gene sequence: CDR1 KGHSH, CDR2 LQKENI. This CDR3 region has 12 residues.

In DNA, the CDR3 is TGCGCCAGCAGCTTGGCTGGCCCGAGTGGGGACAAAAAAGAGACCCAGTACTTC. It is translated as CASSLAGPSGDKKETQYF. V gene TRBV5-1 combines with J gene TRBJ2-5, with D possibly matching TRBD1 (6 bases). There are 18 residues in the CDR3. Trimming shortened V by 0 bases and J by 3 bases, and 21 bases separated the two germline ends. Germline V gene data show CDR1 as SGHRS and CDR2 as YFSETQ.

The V gene is TRBV6-5, the J gene TRBJ1-1; D remains unclear. Germline CDR1 reads MNHEY; CDR2 reads SVGAGI. The CDR3 is made up of 15 amino acids. Trimming cost V 0 bases and J 0 bases, with 8 bases left between them. DNA for the CDR3: TGTGCCAGCAGTTACTCGTTCAATCTGAACACTGAAGCTTTCTTT. It encodes CASSYSFNLNTEAFF.

The V and J genes are TRBV9 and TRBJ1-1; a possible D gene is TRBD1 (5 bases). Per the germline V gene, CDR1 is SGDLS and CDR2 is YYNGEE. The CDR3 length is 15 residues. The ends were cut back, 1 base at V and 0 bases at J, with 10 bases in the middle. The CDR3 loop reads CASSVQGILNTEAFF. The CDR3 DNA reads as TGTGCCAGCAGCGTACAGGGAATCTTGAACACTGAAGCTTTCTTT. The whole variable domain, remainder taken from reference TRBV9 and TRBJ1-1, is DSGVTQTPKHLITATGQRVTLRCSPRSGDLSVYWYQQSLDQGLQFLIQYYNGEERAKGNILERFSAQQFPDLHSELNLSSLELGDSALYFCASSVQGILNTEAFFGQGTRLTVV.

This chain uses TRBV18 with TRBJ1-6, with D possibly matching TRBD1 (5 bases). The CDR3 consists of 15 residues. From germline, CDR1 is KGHSH and CDR2 LQKENI. The ends were cut back, 4 bases at V and 5 bases at J, with 12 bases in the middle. CDR3 nucleotide sequence: TGTGCCAGCTCACTACGGGAACAGGATAATTCACCCCTCCACTTT. This codes for CASSLREQDNSPLHF.

The chain links TRBV28 to TRBJ2-7; 10 nucleotides line up with TRBD2. There are 16 residues in the CDR3. Per the germline V gene, CDR1 is MDHEN and CDR2 is SYDVKM. V trimming: 2 bases; J trimming: 5 bases; junction bases outside the gene matches: 9. CDR3 coding DNA: TGTGCCAGCAGTTTAGGAGCGGGAGGGCCTCGGGACGAGCAGTACTTC. Amino acid sequence: CASSLGAGGPRDEQYF.

The chain has TRBV28 and TRBJ2-5; 12 bases map to TRBD2. The J call may be wrong; the DNA end is better matched by TRBJ2-7. The CDR3 totals 15 residues. The germline V gene has CDR1 MDHEN and CDR2 SYDVKM. The CDR3 coding sequence is TGTGCCAGCAGTCCAATGACTAGCGGGAGCGACGAGCAGTACTTC. This codes for CASSPMTSGSDEQYF.

CDR3 region: CASSPWDGSYEQYF. DNA for the CDR3: TGTGCCAGCAGCCCGTGGGACGGCTCCTACGAGCAGTACTTC. This rearrangement joins TRBV7-2 to TRBJ2-7; D possibly uses TRBD1 or TRBD2 (5 bases each). V was shortened by 5 bases and J by 0 bases, with 11 bases between the two germline ends. The CDR3 totals 14 residues. In germline, CDR1 is SGHTA, CDR2 FQGNSA.

The rearrangement joins TRBV5-1 to TRBJ2-5; the D gene could be TRBD1 or TRBD2 (5 bases each). TRBJ2-7 explains the end of the DNA better; the J call may be wrong. CDR1 is SGHRS, CDR2 YFSETQ, per germline. The CDR3 sequence is 14 residues long. The chain's CDR3 is CASSLVSGSYEQYF. In DNA form, the CDR3 reads TGCGCCAGCAGCTTGGTGTCAGGGAGTTACGAGCAGTACTTC.